This T cell receptor beta chain emerged from a study of T cells in Graves' hyperthyroidism and ophthalmopathy. Uncontrolled infection, other autoimmune disease, pregnancy or lactation barred patients from enrollment. Clinical symptoms, serum thyroxine and TRAb, thyroid ultrasound and orbital computed tomography together formed the diagnostic basis. The authors took PBMCs from roughly 9.3 ml fresh peripheral blood. RNA transcripts gave rise to amplified TCR beta CDR3 regions. First-round RT-PCR targeting the TCR CDR3 was performed with the HTBI primer set. Using its own MiXCR run on the multiplex PCR reads, TCRdb lists one record per CDR3 protein. The sample consists of approximately 320,000 distinct CDR3 sequences, 16% of them appearing once. Germline CDR1 SQVTM, CDR2 ANQGSEA. The CDR3 loop spans 15 amino acids. V gave up 5 bases and J gave up 0 bases, with 14 bases separating them.

The sequence came from a man under 40 with Graves' hyperthyroidism. Input material: blood. The rearrangement joins TRBV29-1 to TRBJ2-4, with D unresolved. Here the CDR3 reads CSVLGSRVAKNIQYF. The CDR3, as DNA: TGCAGCGTTTTAGGTTCTCGGGTAGCCAAAAACATTCAGTACTTC.